The 6 T cell receptor beta chains below come from one sample, sequenced in a study of CD4 and CD8 cells across lung adenocarcinoma regions. TCRdb passed the PCR reads through MiXCR, listing each CDR3 protein once. This table has 22,000 or so distinct CDR3 sequences, approximately 54% appearing once. Input material: CD8+ T cells from the center of a lung tumor. These receptors were collected from a female donor with lung adenocarcinoma. The CD4 and CD8 labels of this study may be unreliable.

This clonotype appeared a few times. The rearrangement uses TRBV12-3 or TRBV12-4 and TRBJ2-1; TRBD1 agrees at 7 bases. The closer fit of TRBJ2-7 to the DNA end suggests the J call may be wrong. The CDR3 covers 14 residues. Written as DNA, the CDR3 is TGTGCCAGCAGTTTAATGGGACAGTCGTATGAGCAGTACTTC. Translated: CASSLMGQSYEQYF.

The chain combines TRBV6-1 with TRBJ2-1; 10 nucleotides match TRBD2. The end of the DNA aligns better with TRBJ2-7, so the J call may be wrong. The CDR3 totals 15 residues. CDR1 and CDR2 (germline): MNHNS, SASEGT. The CDR3 DNA sequence: TGTGCCAGCAGTGACAGGACTAGCGGCTCCTACGAGCAGTACTTC. Its translation: CASSDRTSGSYEQYF.

This rearrangement joins TRBV9 to TRBJ2-5, with 9 bases that match TRBD1. CDR1 and CDR2 from the germline V gene are SGDLS and YYNGEE. The trim removed 0 bases at V and 3 bases at J, leaving 0 bases unmatched. The CDR3 spans 14 residues. CDR3 sequence (DNA): TGTGCCAGCAGCGTAGGACAGGGGGAAGAGACCCAGTACTTC. Residues: CASSVGQGEETQYF.

The table lists this clonotype with a few counts. The CDR3 reads CASRLAGLTDTQYF. The CDR3 DNA is TGCGCCAGCAGATTAGCGGGTCTGACAGATACGCAGTATTTT. The rearrangement uses TRBV10-2 and TRBJ2-3, with TRBD2 matching 7 bases. Germline-derived CDR1 and CDR2 are WSHSY and SAAADI. The CDR3 runs 14 residues. V shed 6 bases and J 3 bases; nucleotides not matched to a gene: 6.

The rearrangement joins TRBV6-1 to TRBJ2-1; 9 nucleotides agree with TRBD1. CDR1 is MNHNS, CDR2 SASEGT, per germline. Trimming at V came to 5 bases and at J to 8 bases, leaving 4 bases not matched to a gene. The CDR3 totals 13 residues. For the CDR3, the DNA is TGTGCCAGCAGTCGACAGGGGGTGGATGAGCAGTTCTTC. Translation: CASSRQGVDEQFF.

This chain connects TRBV6-1 to TRBJ2-3, with no clear D. Looked up from germline, CDR1 is MNHNS and CDR2 is SASEGT. The CDR3 has 14 amino acids. V dropped 6 bases and J dropped 3 bases, with 13 bases sitting between them. CDR3 residues: CASSPAWSTDTQYF. The DNA of the CDR3 is TGTGCCAGCAGCCCCGCATGGAGTACAGATACGCAGTATTTT.